The rows below give T cell receptor beta chains drawn from one sample of a study of cytomegalovirus exposure and HLA in healthy donors. Sequencing used immunoSEQ multiplex PCR; TCRdb keeps in-frame clones, though not all of them. The table has 200,000 or so clones, 78% seen once. Sequenced material: PBMCs. The receptors were sampled from a woman in her twenties or thirties in good health and CMV-seropositive. Each CDR3 is given with its conserved first and last residue. A D gene is named only where the DNA matches it firmly. A row's size may be missing; if present it is once, few, many or a size class.

clone_size d_call j_call v_call cdr3_nt cdr3_aa
. . TRBJ1-1 TRBV19 TGTGCCAGTACCATTGGCTTGAACACTGAAGCTTTCTTT CASTIGLNTEAFF
few . TRBJ2-7 TRBV5-4 TGTGCCAGCAGCTTCGCCTACGAGCAGTACTTC CASSFAYEQYF
. . TRBJ1-1 TRBV6-1 TGTGCCAGCAAAAGACAGCGGGACACTGAAGCTTTCTTT CASKRQRDTEAFF
. . TRBJ2-2 TRBV5-1 TGCGCCAGCAGCTCAACTCTCCCTAGCGCCTCGAACACCGGGGAGCTGTTTTTT CASSSTLPSASNTGELFF
. . TRBJ2-4 TRBV4-1 TGCGCCAGCAGCCAGATTGGGACGGGGGAGGCCAAAAACATTCAGTACTTC CASSQIGTGEAKNIQYF
. TRBD1 TRBJ2-7 TRBV25-1 TGTGCCAGCAGAGGACAGGGGCCCTACGAGCAGTACTTC CASRGQGPYEQYF
. TRBD1 TRBJ2-1 TRBV5-1 TGCGCCAGCAGCTCGAAGTCCGGACAGGGTGGGTCTTTTGTTAATGAGCAGTTCTTC CASSSKSGQGGSFVNEQFF
. TRBD2 TRBJ2-2 TRBV7-3 TGTGCCAGCAGAGAAAGCGGGGCCGGGGAGCTGTTTTTT CASRESGAGELFF
. . TRBJ2-2 TRBV2 TGTGCCAGCAGTGCGAGGGTAGGGACCGGGGAGCTGTTTTTT CASSARVGTGELFF
. . TRBJ1-2 TRBV9 TGTGCCAGCAGCGTAGCTGTGGGCGGGGGTGGCGGCTACACCTTC CASSVAVGGGGGYTF
. . TRBJ2-7 TRBV7-8 TGTGCCAGCAGCCGGGTGGCCTACGAGCAGTACTTC CASSRVAYEQYF
. . TRBJ1-6 TRBV6-5 TGTGCCAGCAGTTGGGGGGGGCGCGTTAATTCACCCCTCCACTTT CASSWGGRVNSPLHF
. . TRBJ1-5 TRBV4-2 TGTGCCAGCAGCCAGTACGACAGCAGCAATCAGCCCCAGCATTTT CASSQYDSSNQPQHF
. TRBD1 TRBJ2-1 TRBV7-9 TGTGCCAGCAGCTTAGAGGGACAGGGCGAGCAGTTCTTC CASSLEGQGEQFF
. . TRBJ1-3 TRBV21-1 TGTGCCAGCAGCAAAGTCGGGACATACTCTGGAAACACCATATATTTT CASSKVGTYSGNTIYF
. TRBD1 TRBJ1-4 TRBV9 TGTGCCAGCAGCGCGAGTGGGACAGGGCATGAAAAACTGTTTTTT CASSASGTGHEKLFF
. . TRBJ2-7 TRBV5-1 TGCGCCAGCAGGGACAGACGTTTGTATGAGCAGTACTTC CASRDRRLYEQYF
. TRBD1 TRBJ2-2 TRBV28 TGTGCCAGCAGTTTAGACAGGGGGGACACCGGGGAGCTGTTTTTT CASSLDRGDTGELFF
. . TRBJ1-1 TRBV10-3 TGTGCCACTGGGGAGCAAGGCATCATGAACACTGAAGCTTTCTTT CATGEQGIMNTEAFF
. . TRBJ2-7 TRBV7-3 TGTGCCAGCAGCTTAGTTGGGACAATCAGCGAGCAGTACTTC CASSLVGTISEQYF
. . TRBJ1-2 TRBV5-6 TGTGCCAGCAGCTTCAGTCCATGGAGGGCGGGTGGCTACACCTTC CASSFSPWRAGGYTF
few TRBD1 TRBJ2-2 TRBV6-5 TGTGCCAGTAGGGACAGTAAAAACACCGGGGAGCTGTTTTTT CASRDSKNTGELFF
. . TRBJ2-4 TRBV7-6 TGTGCCAGCAGCTTGAGACCCCCGACTAGTGACATTCAGTACTTC CASSLRPPTSDIQYF
. TRBD2 TRBJ2-1 TRBV7-2 TGTGCCAGCAGCGTACTAGCGGGGGAGCAGTTCTTC CASSVLAGEQFF
. TRBD2 TRBJ2-5 TRBV5-1 TGCGCCAGCAGCTTTGATCTCGGTCTAGCGGGAGGGGAGACCCAGTACTTC CASSFDLGLAGGETQYF
. . TRBJ1-2 TRBV27 TGTGCCAGCAGTCAGGGTCTGTTAGGTTATGGCTACACCTTC CASSQGLLGYGYTF
. TRBD1 TRBJ1-5 TRBV5-1 TGCGCCAGCAGCACCGGGACAGGGGTTCAGCCCCAGCATTTT CASSTGTGVQPQHF
. TRBD2 TRBJ2-3 TRBV5-1 TGCGCCAGCAGCTTACCGGGGGGCGTAGCGGGAGCCCGCACAGATACGCAGTATTTT CASSLPGGVAGARTDTQYF
few TRBD2 TRBJ2-7 TRBV4-2 TGTGCCAGCAGCCAGGCTGGGCTAGCGGGGGTCAACGAGCAGTACTTC CASSQAGLAGVNEQYF
. TRBD1 TRBJ1-5 TRBV19 TGTGCCAGTAGTCCAGGGGGATTTAATCAGCCCCAGCATTTT CASSPGGFNQPQHF
. . TRBJ2-7 TRBV6-5 TGTGCCAGCAGTTATACTAACGGGAGCTACGCCGAGCAGTACTTC CASSYTNGSYAEQYF
. TRBD2 TRBJ2-7 TRBV7-2 TGTGCCAGCAGCTTAGCCGGGGGGGCAGTTACATACGAGCAGTACTTC CASSLAGGAVTYEQYF
. . TRBJ1-1 TRBV9 TGTGCCAGCAGCGTAGAGAACAGGGAAGGCACTGAAGCTTTCTTT CASSVENREGTEAFF
. TRBD1 TRBJ1-6 TRBV7-9 TGTGCCAGCAGGCGGGACAGCGGATGGGATTCACCCCTCCACTTT CASRRDSGWDSPLHF
. . TRBJ2-2 TRBV6-4 TGTGCCAGCAGTGACGAGGATCTCGCCGGGGAGCTGTTTTTT CASSDEDLAGELFF
few TRBD1 TRBJ1-5 TRBV6-6 TGTGCCATCAGGACAGGGGATCAGCCCCAGCATTTT CAIRTGDQPQHF
few . TRBJ2-7 TRBV25-1 TGTGCCAGCAGTGAATCTTACGAGCAGTACTTC CASSESYEQYF
. . TRBJ1-2 TRBV19 TGTGCCAGTAGTCCCTCCTACACAGGTGTTGATGGCTACACCTTC CASSPSYTGVDGYTF
. . TRBJ2-7 TRBV28 TGTGCCAGCAGTTCTATCTACCAGGGGGGCGAGCAGTACTTC CASSSIYQGGEQYF
. . TRBJ2-5 TRBV2 TGTGCCAACGCCCAGCGGGCGCAAGAGACCCAGTACTTC CANAQRAQETQYF
. TRBD2 TRBJ2-7 TRBV5-1 TGCGCCAGCAGCGTAGCGGGAGTCTTGAACGAGCAGTACTTC CASSVAGVLNEQYF
. . TRBJ2-7 TRBV19 TGTGCCAGTAGTATAAATACAGGGACCCCTTCTGAGCAGTACTTC CASSINTGTPSEQYF
. . TRBJ1-2 TRBV19 TGTGCCAGTAGTATCCCCGACAGCTATGGCTACACCTTC CASSIPDSYGYTF
. . TRBJ2-5 TRBV6-6 TGTGCCAGCAACCAGGGCAGGGGGACTCAAGAGACCCAGTACTTC CASNQGRGTQETQYF
. . TRBJ1-2 TRBV6-5 TGTGCCAGCAGCAACCAGGGGAACTATGGCTACACCTTC CASSNQGNYGYTF
few . TRBJ2-5 TRBV9 TGTGCCAGCAGCGCACGGTTCGGGTACCAAGAGACCCAGTACTTC CASSARFGYQETQYF
. TRBD2 TRBJ2-6 TRBV18 TGTGCCAGCTCACCGTTGTACGGGAGGACGGCTGGGGCCAACGTCCTGACTTTC CASSPLYGRTAGANVLTF
. . TRBJ2-2 TRBV7-3 TGTGCCAGCAGCCGCGGTGGCGGGGAGCTGTTTTTT CASSRGGGELFF
. TRBD1 TRBJ2-2 TRBV29-1 TGCAGCGCTGTGACCGGGACAGCGAACACCGGGGAGCTGTTTTTT CSAVTGTANTGELFF
. TRBD2 TRBJ2-1 TRBV28 TGTGCCAGCCGCACTAGCGGGAGTACCTACAATGAGCAGTTCTTC CASRTSGSTYNEQFF
once TRBD2 TRBJ2-1 TRBV7-3 TGTGCCAGCAGCCGAACCCTAGCGGGGGGCGAGCAGTTCTTC CASSRTLAGGEQFF
. . TRBJ1-2 TRBV28 TGTGCCAGCAGTTCTAGACCGCTCTTGCGCTACACCTTC CASSSRPLLRYTF
few . TRBJ2-7 TRBV19 TGTGCCAGTAGTATGGGAGCGGGCGAGGGCTACGAGCAGTACTTC CASSMGAGEGYEQYF
. TRBD1 TRBJ1-4 TRBV6-5 TGTGCCAGCAGTCGTGGACAGGGAACTAATGAAAAACTGTTTTTT CASSRGQGTNEKLFF
once TRBD2 TRBJ2-5 TRBV4-2 TGTGCCAGCAGCCAAGATCCGGGGGGCCAAGAGACCCAGTACTTC CASSQDPGGQETQYF
few TRBD1 TRBJ1-1 TRBV27 TGTGCCAGCAGTTCTCCGGGACAGGGGATCCCTGAAGCTTTCTTT CASSSPGQGIPEAFF
. TRBD2 TRBJ2-7 TRBV7-2 TGTGCCAGCAGCTTAGGGCTAGCGGGGGCCTACGAGCAGTACTTC CASSLGLAGAYEQYF
. TRBD1 TRBJ1-5 TRBV6-1 TGTGCCAGCAGTGGACGCCAGGGGGCGAGGTATCAGCCCCAGCATTTT CASSGRQGARYQPQHF